This TCR beta chain was obtained from a study of blood T cells in healthy people across ages. The CDR3 is made up of 15 amino acids. The germline gives CDR1 SNHLY, CDR2 FYNNEI. Sample-barcoded 5' priming and a J-beta primer mix drove a second PCR of about 6 to 12 cycles. TCRdb re-called the 5' RACE reads with MiXCR, one entry per CDR3 protein. The sample yields over a million distinct CDR3 sequences, 40% to 50% seen once. Study observations and caveats: Among long-lived donors, naive CD4+ cells were more numerous and diversity higher than in aged donors. Strong correlation linked observed beta diversity and percent naive T cells.

Regarding this clonotype: Antigen: not known. At one boundary the junction diverges from the germline segment, which might be a read error.

The chain joins TRBV2 to TRBJ2-3; 8 bases match TRBD2. Sequenced: blood. This receptor was obtained from a woman aged 55 to 70 in good health. For the CDR3, the DNA is TGTGCCAGCAGTGTCTTGCGGACTAGCACAGGTACGCAGTATTTT. Amino acids: CASSVLRTSTGTQYF.